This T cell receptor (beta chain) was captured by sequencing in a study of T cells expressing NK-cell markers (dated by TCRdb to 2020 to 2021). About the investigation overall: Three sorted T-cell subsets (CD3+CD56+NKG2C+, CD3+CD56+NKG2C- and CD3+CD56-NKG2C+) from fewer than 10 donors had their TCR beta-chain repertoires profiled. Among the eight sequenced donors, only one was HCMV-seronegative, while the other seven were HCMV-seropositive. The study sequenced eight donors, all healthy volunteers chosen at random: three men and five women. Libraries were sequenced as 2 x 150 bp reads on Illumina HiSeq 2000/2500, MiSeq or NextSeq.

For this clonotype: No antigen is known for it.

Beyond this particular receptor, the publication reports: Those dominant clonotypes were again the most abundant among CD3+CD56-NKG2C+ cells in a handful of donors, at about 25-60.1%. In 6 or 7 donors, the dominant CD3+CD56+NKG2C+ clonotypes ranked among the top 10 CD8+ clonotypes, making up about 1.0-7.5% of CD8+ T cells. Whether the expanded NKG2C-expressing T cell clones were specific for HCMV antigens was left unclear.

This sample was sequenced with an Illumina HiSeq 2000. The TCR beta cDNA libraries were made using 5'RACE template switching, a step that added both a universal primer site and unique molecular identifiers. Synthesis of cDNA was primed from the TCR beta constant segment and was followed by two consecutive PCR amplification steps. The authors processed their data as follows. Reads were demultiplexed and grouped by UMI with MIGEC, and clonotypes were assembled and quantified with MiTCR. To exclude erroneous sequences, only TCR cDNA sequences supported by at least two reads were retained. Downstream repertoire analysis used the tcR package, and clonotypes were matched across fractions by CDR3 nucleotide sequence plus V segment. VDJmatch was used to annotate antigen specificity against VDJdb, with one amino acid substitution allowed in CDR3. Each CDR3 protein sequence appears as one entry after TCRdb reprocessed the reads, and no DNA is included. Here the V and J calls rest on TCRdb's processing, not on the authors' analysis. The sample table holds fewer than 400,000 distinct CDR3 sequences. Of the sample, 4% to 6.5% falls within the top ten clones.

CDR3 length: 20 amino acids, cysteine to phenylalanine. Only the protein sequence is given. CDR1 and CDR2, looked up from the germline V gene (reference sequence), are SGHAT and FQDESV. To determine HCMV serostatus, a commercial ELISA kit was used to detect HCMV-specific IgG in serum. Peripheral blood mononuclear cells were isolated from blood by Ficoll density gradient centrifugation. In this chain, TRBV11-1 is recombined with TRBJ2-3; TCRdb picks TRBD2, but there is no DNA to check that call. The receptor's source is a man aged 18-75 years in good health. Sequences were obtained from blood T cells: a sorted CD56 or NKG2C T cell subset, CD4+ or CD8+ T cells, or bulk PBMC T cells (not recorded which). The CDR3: CASSLGVGTSRRGYTDTQYF. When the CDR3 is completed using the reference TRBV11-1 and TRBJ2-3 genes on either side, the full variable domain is EAEVAQSPRYKITEKSQAVAFWCDPISGHATLYWYRQILGQGPELLVQFQDESVVDDSQLPKDRFSAERLKGVDSTLKIQPAELGDSAMYLCASSLGVGTSRRGYTDTQYFGPGTRLTVL.